A single sample is the source of the 17 T cell receptor beta chains below, sequenced in a study of response to subunit inactivated influenza vaccine. From the RT-PCR reads, TCRdb called clonotypes with MiXCR, one entry per CDR3 protein. The sample comprises over 650,000 distinct CDR3 sequences, less than 20% of which are singletons, and about 11% rests with the top ten. The specimen comprised PBMCs from blood, sampled roughly 5 days after vaccination. These receptors originate from a man in his fifties who received an inactivated influenza vaccine.

This clonotype was seen a few times. The CDR3 is CASSSTPGTRGTQYF. The CDR3 DNA is TGTGCCAGCAGCTCTACTCCCGGGACTAGGGGTACGCAGTATTTT. The chain joins TRBV11-2 to TRBJ2-3; 8 bases map to TRBD2. The germline CDR1 and CDR2 sequences are SGHAT and FQNNGV. This CDR3 region has 15 residues. V dropped 4 bases and J dropped 8; count of bases not matched to a gene: 11.

The chain employs TRBV18 and TRBJ2-7, with D unclear. V was cut by 0 bases and J by 3 bases, with 6 bases left in between. From germline, CDR1 is KGHSH and CDR2 LQKENI. This CDR3 contains 13 residues. CDR3 in amino acids: CASSPPGIYEQYF. DNA for the CDR3: TGTGCCAGCTCACCACCAGGGATCTACGAGCAGTACTTC. The full variable domain, completed using reference TRBV18 and TRBJ2-7, is NAGVMQNPRHLVRRRGQEARLRCSPMKGHSHVYWYRQLPEEGLKFMVYLQKENIIDESGMPKERFSAEFPKEGPSILRIQQVVRGDSAAYFCASSPPGIYEQYFGPGTRLTVT.

This clonotype was recorded a few times. The chain links TRBV20-1 to TRBJ2-1; D may be TRBD1 (5 bases). Germline loops: CDR1 DFQATT, CDR2 SNEGSKA (reference sequence). With 0 bases removed from V and 2 bases from J, the gap between germline ends came to 11 bases. This CDR3 is built from 15 residues. The CDR3 DNA sequence: TGCAGTGCTAGAGACCCGACAGTAACCTACAATGAGCAGTTCTTC. It translates to CSARDPTVTYNEQFF.

The chain joins TRBV7-8 to TRBJ2-1, with D unclear. The CDR3 has 13 amino acids. Germline V gives CDR1 SGHVS, CDR2 FQNEAQ. Trimming shortened V by 1 base and J by 9 bases, and 10 bases separated the two germline ends. CDR3: CASSLGLWAEQFF. The DNA of the CDR3 is TGTGCCAGCAGCTTAGGGCTGTGGGCTGAGCAGTTCTTC.

This clonotype was detected a few times. The CDR3, as DNA: TGCAGTGCTAACCTTCGAGAGACCCAGTACTTC. The encoded protein is CSANLRETQYF. The V and J genes are TRBV20-1 and TRBJ2-5; D is ambiguous. Trimming cost V 4 bases and J 4 bases, with 7 bases left between them. This CDR3 spans 11 amino acids. Germline V lookup: CDR1 DFQATT, CDR2 SNEGSKA (reference sequence).

This clonotype was counted only a few times. CDR3 protein: CASSLVRFGEETQYF. CDR3 nucleotides: TGTGCCAGCAGCTTAGTCAGGTTTGGGGAAGAGACCCAGTACTTC. V is TRBV7-2 and J is TRBJ2-5; D uncertain. Germline values: CDR1 SGHTA, CDR2 FQGNSA. CDR3 size: 15 residues. The ends were cut back, 1 base at V and 3 bases at J, with 12 bases in the middle.

This clonotype occurred a few times. CDR3 sequence reads: CSKTIPAQETQYF. The CDR3 DNA is TGCAGCAAAACCATCCCGGCCCAGGAGACCCAGTACTTC. The chain couples TRBV20-1 to TRBJ2-5; D unresolved. CDR3 length equals 13 residues. The germline CDR1 and CDR2 sequences are DFQATT and SNEGSKA (reference sequence).

The rearrangement joins TRBV28 to TRBJ2-4; TRBD2 matches 10 bases. V shed 6 bases, J shed 6 bases, and the junction held 2 bases outside the gene matches. CDR1 MDHEN and CDR2 SYDVKM come from the germline V gene. The CDR3 contains 13 residues. The DNA for the CDR3 is TGTGCCAGCAGACGGACTAGCGGAAACATTCAGTACTTC. Its translation is CASRRTSGNIQYF.

This clonotype was seen at least ten times. The rearrangement links TRBV12-3 or TRBV12-4 to TRBJ1-3, with D tentatively TRBD1 (6 bases). Trimming removed 7 bases from V and 11 bases from J, with 24 bases in between. The CDR3 has 15 residues. The CDR3 reads CASTPGQPLSGAIYF. CDR3 bases: TGTGCCAGCACCCCCGGACAGCCACTCTCTGGTGCCATATATTTT.

V usage is TRBV6-2 or TRBV6-3 and J usage is TRBJ1-2; 12 nucleotides line up with TRBD1. Germline assignment: CDR1 MNHEY and CDR2 SVGEGT. Germline trimming cut 6 bases from V and 8 bases from J; bases unmatched to any gene: 10. The CDR3 sequence is 15 residues long. Written as DNA, the CDR3 is TGTGCCAGCAGGCCGAATCCCGGGACAGGGGGCGGCTACACCTTC. Protein sequence: CASRPNPGTGGGYTF.

The genes are TRBV5-1 and TRBJ1-6; possible D gene TRBD1, 6 bases. V was pared by 0 bases and J by 0 bases, with 16 bases between. The CDR3 covers 19 residues. Per germline, CDR1 SGHRS and CDR2 YFSETQ. The CDR3 nucleotides are TGCGCCAGCAGCTTGGGGGGGGCGCAGACGAGCTCCTATAATTCACCCCTCCACTTT. This codes for CASSLGGAQTSSYNSPLHF. Full variable domain (missing parts from reference TRBV5-1 and TRBJ1-6): KAGVTQTPRYLIKTRGQQVTLSCSPISGHRSVSWYQQTPGQGLQFLFEYFSETQRNKGNFPGRFSGRQFSNSRSEMNVSTLELGDSALYLCASSLGGAQTSSYNSPLHFGNGTRLTVT.

This sequence joins TRBV18 and TRBJ2-5; 9 nucleotides agree with TRBD2. After removal of 2 bases from V and 2 bases from J, the junction contained 3 bases not matched to a gene. CDR1 is KGHSH and CDR2 is LQKENI in the germline V gene. The CDR3 covers 15 residues. DNA of the CDR3: TGTGCCAGCTCACCAGGACTAGCGCGACAAGAGACCCAGTACTTC. Translation: CASSPGLARQETQYF.

The chain joins TRBV7-8 to TRBJ2-1; 9 positions agree with TRBD2. The J segment lost 5 bases and the V segment lost 7 bases, leaving 12 bases of the junction unmatched. The germline gives CDR1 SGHVS, CDR2 FQNEAQ. CDR3 length: 16 amino acids. The DNA for the CDR3 is TGTGCCAGCAACCACCCGCGGACTAGCGTCCACAATGAGCAGTTCTTC. Protein: CASNHPRTSVHNEQFF.

The J gene is TRBJ2-7, the V gene TRBV18, with D perhaps TRBD2 (6 bases). The CDR3 runs to 13 residues. Germline CDR1 is KGHSH and CDR2 is LQKENI. V was clipped by 5 bases and J by 4 bases, with 12 bases between them. CDR3 in amino acids: CASSAGTLYEQYF. In nucleotides, the CDR3 is TGTGCCAGCTCAGCCGGGACTCTTTACGAGCAGTACTTC.

This rearrangement joins TRBV6-1 to TRBJ2-5; 7 bases align to TRBD2. Germline V gene data show CDR1 as MNHNS and CDR2 as SASEGT. The CDR3 covers 15 residues. Germline trimming cut 0 bases from V and 1 base from J; bases unmatched to any gene: 2. CDR3 region: CASSEAGGSQETQYF. The CDR3 DNA is TGTGCCAGCAGTGAAGCGGGAGGGTCCCAAGAGACCCAGTACTTC.

This clonotype was observed a handful of times. V is TRBV10-1 and J is TRBJ2-5, with D possibly TRBD1 on 5 matching bases. The CDR3 is made up of 13 amino acids. V lost 4 bases and J 1 base, leaving 7 bases between the germline ends. Germline V gene data show CDR1 as WNHNN and CDR2 as SYGVQD (reference sequence). The CDR3 is CASSGQRQETQYF. CDR3 nucleotides: TGCGCCAGCAGTGGACAGCGCCAAGAGACCCAGTACTTC.

The table lists this clonotype with a few counts. The chain is built from TRBV10-3 and TRBJ2-3; D is possibly TRBD1 (5 bases). Trimming stripped 4 bases from V and 1 base from J, with 12 bases between. The CDR3 spans 15 residues. The germline V gene encodes CDR1 ENHRY and CDR2 SYGVKD. For the CDR3, the DNA is TGTGCCATCAGTGGCTCAGGGTCGGGCACAGATACGCAGTATTTT. Translating gives CAISGSGSGTDTQYF.